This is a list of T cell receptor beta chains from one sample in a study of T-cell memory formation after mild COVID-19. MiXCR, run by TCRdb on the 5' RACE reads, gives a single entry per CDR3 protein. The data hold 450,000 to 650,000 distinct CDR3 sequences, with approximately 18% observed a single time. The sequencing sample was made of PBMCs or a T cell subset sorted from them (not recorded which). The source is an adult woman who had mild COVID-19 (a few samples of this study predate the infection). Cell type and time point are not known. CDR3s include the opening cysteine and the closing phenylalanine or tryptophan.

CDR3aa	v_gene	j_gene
CASNPTGGRAGELFF	TRBV5-6	TRBJ2-2
CASSQRGSNYGYTF	TRBV3-1	TRBJ1-2
CASSSAGGPMDEQFF	TRBV7-7	TRBJ2-1
CASSQGSRGHGYGYTF	TRBV3-1	TRBJ1-2
CASSQEQRTRSDTQYF	TRBV4-1	TRBJ2-3
CASSSRQGGGDTQYF	TRBV7-9	TRBJ2-3
CASSTTGRGPQETQYF	TRBV7-9	TRBJ2-5
CASSVGSGIIYEQYF	TRBV9	TRBJ2-7
CASSGTSGNEQYF	TRBV6-2/TRBV6-3	TRBJ2-7
CARGLREGKETQYF	TRBV12-3/TRBV12-4	TRBJ2-5
CASIHRDRDTEAFF	TRBV6-1	TRBJ1-1
CASSPYSTSGEDTQYF	TRBV7-9	TRBJ2-3
CASSIGIHRDSTDTQYF	TRBV19	TRBJ2-3
CASSLSGYPPDTQYF	TRBV11-1	TRBJ2-3
CASSHGGLSYNEQFF	TRBV7-9	TRBJ2-1
CASGLRSRGGETQYF	TRBV12-3/TRBV12-4	TRBJ2-5
CASSPLGTFESSYNEQFF	TRBV7-3	TRBJ2-1
CASSSGTVYGYTF	TRBV7-6	TRBJ1-2
CASSYSGGTEAFF	TRBV12-3/TRBV12-4	TRBJ1-1
CASSLGGQETQYF	TRBV5-1	TRBJ2-5
CANRDNQETQYF	TRBV2	TRBJ2-5
CASSPLDSHEQYF	TRBV3-1	TRBJ2-7
CASSLELAREQYF	TRBV7-2	TRBJ2-7
CASSILAGAPRNEQYF	TRBV11-2	TRBJ2-7
CASSYRVADYNEQFF	TRBV6-5	TRBJ2-1